This T cell receptor (beta chain) is drawn from a study of T-cell reconstitution after alpha-beta-depleted transplantation in children. This clonotype was seen only a few times. During its preparation, the TCRbeta library received unique molecular identifiers. Each CDR3 protein gets one entry after TCRdb re-called the PCR reads with MiXCR. This sample has about 980,000 distinct CDR3 sequences; about 26% occur once, and the top ten carry roughly 30%. Germline CDR1 reads SGDLS; CDR2 reads YYNGEE. V lost 5 bases to trimming and J lost 3 bases; unmatched junction nucleotides: 11. The CDR3 is 16 residues long.

The chain uses TRBV9 and TRBJ2-1; 7 nucleotides line up with TRBD1. Sample: PBMCs, mostly from graft donor cells, taken 360 days after TCRalphabeta/CD19-depleted stem cell transplant. The origin of this receptor is a boy in the first two years of life who had a stem cell transplant for SCID, so the T cells may come from the graft donor. This CDR3 reads CASSEGATPLYNEQFF. The CDR3 bases are TGTGCCAGCAGTGAGGGGGCTACGCCCCTCTACAATGAGCAGTTCTTC.